This T cell receptor beta chain was obtained from a study of early stage breast cancer tumors. Study information: Twelve of the 16 invasive tumors were ER+, PR+ and HER2-. Study results and limitations: Bulk DNA sequencing of unsorted cells missed chain pairing and markers. Compared with adjacent normal breast, tumors showed 2 to 2.5-fold denser, more clonal T cells. Blood repertoires resembled normal breast more than tumor.

Germline assignment: CDR1 MNHEY and CDR2 SMNVEV (reference sequence). The germline V and J ends were trimmed by 5 bases and 0 bases, with 17 bases remaining between them. This CDR3 region has 18 residues. TCRdb's table, derived via immunoSEQ multiplex PCR, lists solely in-frame clones and lacks some. The table shows roughly 10,000 clones, with 75% to 85% occurring only once. About this clone itself: Its antigen is undetermined.

This TCR was sampled from a person aged 70 to 80 with breast cancer. The sample consisted of breast tumor tissue. The V gene is TRBV27, the J gene TRBJ2-6; a weak D match, TRBD2 (5 bases). This CDR3 is CASSPNLRASSGANVLTF. The CDR3 nucleotides read TGTGCCAGCAGTCCCAATTTGCGGGCGAGCTCTGGGGCCAACGTCCTGACTTTC.